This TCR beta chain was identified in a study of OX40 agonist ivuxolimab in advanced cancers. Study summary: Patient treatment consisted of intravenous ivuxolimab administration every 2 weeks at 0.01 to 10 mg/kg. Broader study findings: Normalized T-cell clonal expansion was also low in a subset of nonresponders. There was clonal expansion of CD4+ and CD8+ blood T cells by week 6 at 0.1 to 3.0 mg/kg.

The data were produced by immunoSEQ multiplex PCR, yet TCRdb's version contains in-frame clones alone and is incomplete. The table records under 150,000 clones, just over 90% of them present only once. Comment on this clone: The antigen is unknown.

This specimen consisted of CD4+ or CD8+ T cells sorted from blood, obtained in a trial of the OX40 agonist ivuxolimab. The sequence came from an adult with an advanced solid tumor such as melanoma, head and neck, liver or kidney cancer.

The CDR3 region has the DNA TGTGCCAGCAGTTTAGGGGGGGGAAATCTTCAGCCCCAGCATTTT. It specifies CASSLGGGNLQPQHF. V gene TRBV28 combines with J gene TRBJ1-5; perhaps TRBD1 as D (5 bases). Looked up from germline, CDR1 is MDHEN and CDR2 is SYDVKM. The CDR3 has 15 residues. V was pared by 2 bases and J by 6 bases, with 14 bases between.